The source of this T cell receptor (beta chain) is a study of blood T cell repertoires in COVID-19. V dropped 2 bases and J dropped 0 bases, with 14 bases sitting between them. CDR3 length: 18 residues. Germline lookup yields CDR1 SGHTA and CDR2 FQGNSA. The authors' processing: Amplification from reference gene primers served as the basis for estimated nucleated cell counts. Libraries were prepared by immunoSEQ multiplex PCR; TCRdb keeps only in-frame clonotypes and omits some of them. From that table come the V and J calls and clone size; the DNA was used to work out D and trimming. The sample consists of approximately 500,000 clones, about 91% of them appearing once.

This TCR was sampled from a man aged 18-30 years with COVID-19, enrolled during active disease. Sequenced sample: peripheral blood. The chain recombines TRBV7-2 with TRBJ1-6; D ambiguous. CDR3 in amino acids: CASSLLGFRGSYNSPLHF. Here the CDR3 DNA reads TGTGCCAGCAGCTTACTGGGCTTCCGGGGCTCCTATAATTCACCCCTCCACTTT.